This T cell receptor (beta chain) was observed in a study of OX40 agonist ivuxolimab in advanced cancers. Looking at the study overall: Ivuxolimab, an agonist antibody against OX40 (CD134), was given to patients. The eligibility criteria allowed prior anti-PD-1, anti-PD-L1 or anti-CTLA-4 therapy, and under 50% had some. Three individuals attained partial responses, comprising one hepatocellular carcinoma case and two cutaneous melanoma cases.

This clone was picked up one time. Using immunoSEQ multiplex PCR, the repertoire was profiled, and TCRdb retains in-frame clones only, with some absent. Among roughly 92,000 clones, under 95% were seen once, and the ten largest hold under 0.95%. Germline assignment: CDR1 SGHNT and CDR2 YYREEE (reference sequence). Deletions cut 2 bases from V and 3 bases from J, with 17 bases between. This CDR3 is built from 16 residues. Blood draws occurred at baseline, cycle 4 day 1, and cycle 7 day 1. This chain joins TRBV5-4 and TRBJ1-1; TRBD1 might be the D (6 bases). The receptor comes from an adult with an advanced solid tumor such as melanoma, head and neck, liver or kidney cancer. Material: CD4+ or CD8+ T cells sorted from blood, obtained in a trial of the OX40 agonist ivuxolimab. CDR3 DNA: TGTGCCAGCAGCTTACCGACAGGCTCCCACTACACTGAAGCTTTCTTT. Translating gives CASSLPTGSHYTEAFF.